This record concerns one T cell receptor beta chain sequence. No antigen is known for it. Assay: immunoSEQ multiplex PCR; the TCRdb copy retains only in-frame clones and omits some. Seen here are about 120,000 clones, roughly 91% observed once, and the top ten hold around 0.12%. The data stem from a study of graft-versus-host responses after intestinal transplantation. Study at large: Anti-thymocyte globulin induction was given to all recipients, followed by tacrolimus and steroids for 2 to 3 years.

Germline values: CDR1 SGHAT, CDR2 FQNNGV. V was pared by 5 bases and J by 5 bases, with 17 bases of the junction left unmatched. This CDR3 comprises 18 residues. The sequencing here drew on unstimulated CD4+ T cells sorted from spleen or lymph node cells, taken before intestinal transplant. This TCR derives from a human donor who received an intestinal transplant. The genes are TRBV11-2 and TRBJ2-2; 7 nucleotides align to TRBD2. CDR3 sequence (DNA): TGTGCCAGCAGCCACGCCCGGGGGGTAGCGGGTGAGACCGGGGAGCTGTTTTTT. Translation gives CASSHARGVAGETGELFF.